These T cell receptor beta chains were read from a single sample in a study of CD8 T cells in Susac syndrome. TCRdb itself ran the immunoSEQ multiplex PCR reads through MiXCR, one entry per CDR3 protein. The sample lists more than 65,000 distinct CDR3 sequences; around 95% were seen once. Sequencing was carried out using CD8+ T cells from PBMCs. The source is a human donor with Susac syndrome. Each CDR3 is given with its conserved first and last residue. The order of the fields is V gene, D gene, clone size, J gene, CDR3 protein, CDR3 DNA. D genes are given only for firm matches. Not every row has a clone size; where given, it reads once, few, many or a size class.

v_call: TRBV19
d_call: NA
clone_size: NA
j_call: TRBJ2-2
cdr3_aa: CASQMSSPTGELFF
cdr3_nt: TGTGCCAGTCAAATGTCTAGCCCCACCGGGGAGCTGTTTTTT

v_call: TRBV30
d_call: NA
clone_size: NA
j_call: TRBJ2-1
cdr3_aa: CAWSLMGGQFF
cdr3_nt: TGTGCCTGGAGTCTCATGGGAGGGCAGTTCTTC

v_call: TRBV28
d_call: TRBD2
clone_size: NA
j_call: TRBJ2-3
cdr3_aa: CASSLIPLAGGTDTQYF
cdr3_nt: TGTGCCAGCAGTTTAATCCCACTAGCGGGAGGTACAGATACGCAGTATTTT

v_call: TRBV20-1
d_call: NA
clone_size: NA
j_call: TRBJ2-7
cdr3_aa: CSALLPDGDYEQYF
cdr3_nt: TGCAGTGCTTTACTGCCAGACGGCGACTACGAGCAGTACTTC

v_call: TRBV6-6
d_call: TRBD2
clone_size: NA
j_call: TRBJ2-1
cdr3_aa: CASSYELAGPNEQFF
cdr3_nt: TGTGCCAGCAGTTACGAACTAGCGGGACCCAATGAGCAGTTCTTC

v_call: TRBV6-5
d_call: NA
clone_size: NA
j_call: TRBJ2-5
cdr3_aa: CASSYGALETQYF
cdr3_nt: TGTGCCAGCAGTTACGGCGCGTTGGAGACCCAGTACTTC

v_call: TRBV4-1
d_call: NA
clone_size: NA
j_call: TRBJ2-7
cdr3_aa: CASSQTSGGSMFYEQYF
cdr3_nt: TGCGCCAGCAGCCAGACCTCTGGGGGGTCAATGTTCTACGAGCAGTACTTC

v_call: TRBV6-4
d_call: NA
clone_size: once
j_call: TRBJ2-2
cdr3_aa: CASGGPGELFF
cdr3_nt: TGTGCCAGCGGGGGACCCGGGGAGCTGTTTTTT

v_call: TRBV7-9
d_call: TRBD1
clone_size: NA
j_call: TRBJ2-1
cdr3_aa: CASSPDRVDEQFF
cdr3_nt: TGTGCCAGCAGTCCTGACAGGGTCGATGAGCAGTTCTTC

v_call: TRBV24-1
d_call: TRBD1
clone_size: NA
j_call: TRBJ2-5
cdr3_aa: CATSDPDRGRETQYF
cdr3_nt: TGTGCCACCAGTGACCCTGACAGGGGGAGAGAGACCCAGTACTTC

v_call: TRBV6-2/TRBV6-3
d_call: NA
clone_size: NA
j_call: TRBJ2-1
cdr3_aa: CASSYIPTRANEQFF
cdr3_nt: TGTGCCAGCAGTTACATACCGACAAGGGCAAATGAGCAGTTCTTC

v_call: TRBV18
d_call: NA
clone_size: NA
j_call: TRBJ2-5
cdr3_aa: CASHHGGGETQYF
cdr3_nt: TGTGCCAGCCACCACGGAGGTGGAGAGACCCAGTACTTC

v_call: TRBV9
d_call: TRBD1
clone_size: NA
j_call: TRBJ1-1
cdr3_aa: CASSTGQGRGEAFF
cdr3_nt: TGTGCCAGCAGCACGGGACAGGGTCGGGGCGAAGCTTTCTTT

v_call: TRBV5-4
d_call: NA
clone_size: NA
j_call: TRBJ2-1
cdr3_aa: CASSRESSLHNEQFF
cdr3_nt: TGTGCCAGCAGCCGGGAGTCTTCCTTGCACAATGAGCAGTTCTTC

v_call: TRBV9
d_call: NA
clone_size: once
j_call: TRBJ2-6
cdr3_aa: CASRGELVSGANVLTF
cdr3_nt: TGTGCCAGCAGGGGGGAGCTCGTCTCTGGGGCCAACGTCCTGACTTTC

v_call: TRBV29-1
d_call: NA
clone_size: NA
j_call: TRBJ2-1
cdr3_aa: CSVPHSAGIYNEQFF
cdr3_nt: TGCAGCGTTCCCCATAGTGCGGGAATATACAATGAGCAGTTCTTC

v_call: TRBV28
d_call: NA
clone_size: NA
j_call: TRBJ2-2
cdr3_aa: CASSSLSFFTGELFF
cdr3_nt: TGTGCCAGCAGTTCCCTTTCTTTTTTCACCGGGGAGCTGTTTTTT

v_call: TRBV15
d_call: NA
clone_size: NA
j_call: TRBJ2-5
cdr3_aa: CATSRVEGLAQETQYF
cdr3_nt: TGTGCCACCAGCAGAGTGGAGGGTCTTGCCCAAGAGACCCAGTACTTC

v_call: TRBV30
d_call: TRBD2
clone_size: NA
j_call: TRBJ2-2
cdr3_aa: CAWSAGGVGELFF
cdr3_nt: TGTGCCTGGAGTGCCGGGGGGGTCGGGGAGCTGTTTTTT

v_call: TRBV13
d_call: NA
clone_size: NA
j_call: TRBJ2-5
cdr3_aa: CASSYVRQETQYF
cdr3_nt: TGTGCCAGCAGCTACGTACGCCAAGAGACCCAGTACTTC

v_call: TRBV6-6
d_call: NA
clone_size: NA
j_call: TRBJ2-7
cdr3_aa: CASSYTGIYEQYF
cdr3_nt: TGTGCCAGCAGTTACACAGGAATCTACGAGCAGTACTTC

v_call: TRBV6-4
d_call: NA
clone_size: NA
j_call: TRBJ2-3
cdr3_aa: CASSEQGGSTDTQYF
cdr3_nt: TGTGCCAGCAGTGAACAGGGCGGGAGCACAGATACGCAGTATTTT